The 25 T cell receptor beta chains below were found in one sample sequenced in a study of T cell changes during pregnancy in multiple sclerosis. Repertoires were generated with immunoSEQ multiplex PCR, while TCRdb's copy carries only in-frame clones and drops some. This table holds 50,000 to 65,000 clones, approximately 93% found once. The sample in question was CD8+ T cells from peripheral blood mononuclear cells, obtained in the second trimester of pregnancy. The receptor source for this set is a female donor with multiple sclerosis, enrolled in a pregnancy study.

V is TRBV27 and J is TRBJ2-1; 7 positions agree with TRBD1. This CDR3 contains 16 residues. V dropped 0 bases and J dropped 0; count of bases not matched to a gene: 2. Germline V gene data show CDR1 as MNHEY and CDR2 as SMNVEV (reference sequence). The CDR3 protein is CASSLSTGYSYNEQFF. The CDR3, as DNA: TGTGCCAGCAGTTTATCGACAGGGTACTCCTACAATGAGCAGTTCTTC.

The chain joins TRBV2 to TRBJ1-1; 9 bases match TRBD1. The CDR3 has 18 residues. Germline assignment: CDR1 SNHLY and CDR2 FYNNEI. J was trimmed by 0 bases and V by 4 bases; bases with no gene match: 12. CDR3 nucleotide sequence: TGTGCCAGCAGTGTCCCGGGACAGGGCGAATTACTGAACACTGAAGCTTTCTTT. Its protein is CASSVPGQGELLNTEAFF.

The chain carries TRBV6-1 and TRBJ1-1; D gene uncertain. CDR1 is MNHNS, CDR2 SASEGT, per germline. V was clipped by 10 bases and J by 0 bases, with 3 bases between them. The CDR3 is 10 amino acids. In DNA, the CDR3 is TGTGCCACCATGAACACTGAAGCTTTCTTT. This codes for CATMNTEAFF.

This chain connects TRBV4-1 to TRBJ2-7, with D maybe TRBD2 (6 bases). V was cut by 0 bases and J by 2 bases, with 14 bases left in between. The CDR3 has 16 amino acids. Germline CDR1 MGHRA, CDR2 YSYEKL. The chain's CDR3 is CASSQERASATYEQYF. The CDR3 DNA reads TGCGCCAGCAGCCAAGAGAGGGCTAGCGCTACCTACGAGCAGTACTTC.

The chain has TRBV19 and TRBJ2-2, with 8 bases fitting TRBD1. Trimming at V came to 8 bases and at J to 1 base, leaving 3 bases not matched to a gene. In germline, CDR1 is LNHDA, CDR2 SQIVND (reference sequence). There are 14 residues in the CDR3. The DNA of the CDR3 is TGTGCCAGTGTGGGGACAGGGAACACCGGGGAGCTGTTTTTT. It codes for CASVGTGNTGELFF.

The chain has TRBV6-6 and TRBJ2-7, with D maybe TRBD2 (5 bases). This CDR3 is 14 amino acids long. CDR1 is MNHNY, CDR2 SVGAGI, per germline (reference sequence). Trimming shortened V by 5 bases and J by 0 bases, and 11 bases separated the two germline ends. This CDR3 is CASSTLDSSYEQYF. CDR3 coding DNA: TGTGCCAGCAGTACTCTGGACTCCTCCTACGAGCAGTACTTC.

The CDR3 reads CASSLTGGRYEQYF. The CDR3 coding sequence is TGTGCCAGCAGTTTGACAGGGGGAAGATACGAGCAGTACTTC. V and J are TRBV28 and TRBJ2-7; 9 bases match TRBD1. J lost 4 bases, V lost 3 bases, and 4 bases had no gene match. Germline values: CDR1 MDHEN, CDR2 SYDVKM. The CDR3 is 14 residues long. The complete variable domain, with remaining parts taken from reference TRBV28 and TRBJ2-7, reads DVKVTQSSRYLVKRTGEKVFLECVQDMDHENMFWYRQDPGLGLRLIYFSYDVKMKEKGDIPEGYSVSREKKERFSLILESASTNQTSMYLCASSLTGGRYEQYFGPGTRLTVT.

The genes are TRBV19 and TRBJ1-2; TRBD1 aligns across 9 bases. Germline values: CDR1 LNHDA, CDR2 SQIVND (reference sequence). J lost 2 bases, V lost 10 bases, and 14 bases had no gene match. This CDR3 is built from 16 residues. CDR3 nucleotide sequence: TGTGCCACCAGAGGGGGTGGACAGGGGAGGAACTATGGCTACACCTTC. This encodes CATRGGGQGRNYGYTF.

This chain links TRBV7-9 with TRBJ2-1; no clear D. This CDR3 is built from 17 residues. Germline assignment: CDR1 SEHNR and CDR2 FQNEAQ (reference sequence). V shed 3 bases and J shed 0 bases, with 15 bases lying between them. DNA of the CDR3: TGTGCCAGCAGCTTTGGCCAGACTGCACCCTCCTACAATGAGCAGTTCTTC. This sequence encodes CASSFGQTAPSYNEQFF.

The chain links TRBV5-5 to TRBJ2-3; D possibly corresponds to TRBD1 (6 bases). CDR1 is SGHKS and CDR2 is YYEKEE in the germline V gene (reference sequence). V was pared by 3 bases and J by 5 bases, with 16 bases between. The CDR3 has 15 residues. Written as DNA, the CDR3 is TGTGCCAGCAGCTCGACAGCGACAGGTGGAGATACGCAGTATTTT. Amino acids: CASSSTATGGDTQYF.

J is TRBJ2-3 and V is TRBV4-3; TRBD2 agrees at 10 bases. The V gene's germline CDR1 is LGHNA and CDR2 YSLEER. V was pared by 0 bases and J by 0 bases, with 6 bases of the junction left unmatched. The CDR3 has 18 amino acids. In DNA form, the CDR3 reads TGCGCCAGCAGCCAAGACCGGTGGACTAGCGGTAGCACAGATACGCAGTATTTT. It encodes CASSQDRWTSGSTDTQYF.

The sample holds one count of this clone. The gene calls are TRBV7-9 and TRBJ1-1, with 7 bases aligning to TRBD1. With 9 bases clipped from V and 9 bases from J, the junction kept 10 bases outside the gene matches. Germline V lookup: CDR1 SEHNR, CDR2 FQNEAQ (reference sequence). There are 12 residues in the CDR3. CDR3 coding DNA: TGTGCCAGTGAGGGGGCGGGATTGAAAGCTTTCTTT. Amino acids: CASEGAGLKAFF.

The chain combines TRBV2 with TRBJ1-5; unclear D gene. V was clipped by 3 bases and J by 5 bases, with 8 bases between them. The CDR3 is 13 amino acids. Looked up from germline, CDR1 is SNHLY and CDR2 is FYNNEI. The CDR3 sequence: CASSDGVDQPQHF. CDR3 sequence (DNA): TGTGCCAGCAGTGACGGGGTAGATCAGCCCCAGCATTTT.

The CDR3 protein is CASSLTGDQVYEQYF. The CDR3 nucleotides read TGCGCCAGCAGCCTCACAGGCGACCAGGTCTACGAGCAGTACTTC. The chain joins TRBV4-1 to TRBJ2-7; D might be TRBD1 (5 bases). The CDR3 has 15 residues. V was clipped by 4 bases and J by 3 bases, with 16 bases between them. In germline, CDR1 is MGHRA, CDR2 YSYEKL.

CDR3 sequence (DNA): TGTGCCAGCAGCCTGGACAGTAACTACGAGCAGTACTTC. This encodes CASSLDSNYEQYF. The gene calls are TRBV7-9 and TRBJ2-7; possibly TRBD1 for D (6 bases). V was shortened by 5 bases and J by 3 bases, with 11 bases between the two germline ends. Germline CDR1 SEHNR, CDR2 FQNEAQ (reference sequence). This CDR3 spans 13 amino acids. The whole variable domain, remainder taken from reference TRBV7-9 and TRBJ2-7, is DTGVSQNPRHKITKRGQNVTFRCDPISEHNRLYWYRQTLGQGPEFLTYFQNEAQLEKSRLLSDRFSAERPKGSFSTLEIQRTEQGDSAMYLCASSLDSNYEQYFGPGTRLTVT.

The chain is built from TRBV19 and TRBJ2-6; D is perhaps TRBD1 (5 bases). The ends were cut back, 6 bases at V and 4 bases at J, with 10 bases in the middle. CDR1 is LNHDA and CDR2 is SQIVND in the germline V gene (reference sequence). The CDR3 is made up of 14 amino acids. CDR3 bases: TGTGCCAGTAGACAACAGGCGGGGGCCAACGTCCTGACTTTC. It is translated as CASRQQAGANVLTF.

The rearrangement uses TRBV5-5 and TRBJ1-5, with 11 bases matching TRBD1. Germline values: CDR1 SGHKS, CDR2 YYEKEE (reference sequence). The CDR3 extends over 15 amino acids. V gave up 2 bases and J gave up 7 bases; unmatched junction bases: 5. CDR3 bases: TGTGCCAGCAGCTTAGGACAGGGGGCCGCACAGCCCCAGCATTTT. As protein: CASSLGQGAAQPQHF.

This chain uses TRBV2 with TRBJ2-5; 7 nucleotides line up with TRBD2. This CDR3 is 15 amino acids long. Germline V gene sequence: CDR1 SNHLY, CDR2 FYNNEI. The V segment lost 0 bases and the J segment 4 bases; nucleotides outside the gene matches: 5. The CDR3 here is CASSEALGLLETQYF. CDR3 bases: TGTGCCAGCAGTGAAGCGCTGGGACTACTAGAGACCCAGTACTTC.

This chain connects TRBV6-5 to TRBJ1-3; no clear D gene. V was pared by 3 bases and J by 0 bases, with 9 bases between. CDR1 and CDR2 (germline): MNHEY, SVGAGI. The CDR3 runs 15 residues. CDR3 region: CASSYSQNSGNTIYF. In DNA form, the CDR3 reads TGTGCCAGCAGTTATTCACAGAACTCTGGAAACACCATATATTTT.

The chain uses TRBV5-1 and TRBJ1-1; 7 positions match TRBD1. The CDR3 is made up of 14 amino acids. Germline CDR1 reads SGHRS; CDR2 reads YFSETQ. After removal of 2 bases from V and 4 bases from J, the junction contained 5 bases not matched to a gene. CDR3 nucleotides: TGCGCCAGCAGCTTTCCAGGGGGTGGCACTGAAGCTTTCTTT. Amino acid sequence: CASSFPGGGTEAFF.

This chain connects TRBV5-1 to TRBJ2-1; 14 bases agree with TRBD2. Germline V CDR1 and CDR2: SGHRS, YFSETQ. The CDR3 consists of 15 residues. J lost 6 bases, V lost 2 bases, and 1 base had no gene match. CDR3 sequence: CASSLGTSGSNEQFF. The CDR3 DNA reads TGCGCCAGCAGCTTAGGGACTAGCGGGAGCAATGAGCAGTTCTTC.

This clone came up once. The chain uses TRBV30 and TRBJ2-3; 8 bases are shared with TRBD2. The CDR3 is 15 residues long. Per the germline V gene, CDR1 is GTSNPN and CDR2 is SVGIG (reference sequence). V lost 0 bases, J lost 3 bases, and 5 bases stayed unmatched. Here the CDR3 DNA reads TGTGCCTGGAGTGTACACCCTAGCGGGACAGATACGCAGTATTTT. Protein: CAWSVHPSGTDTQYF.

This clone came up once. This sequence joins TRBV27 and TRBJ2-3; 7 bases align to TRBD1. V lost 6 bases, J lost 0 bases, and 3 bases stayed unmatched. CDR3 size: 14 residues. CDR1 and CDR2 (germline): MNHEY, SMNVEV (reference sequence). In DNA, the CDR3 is TGTGCCAGCAGCTGGACAGGAAGCACAGATACGCAGTATTTT. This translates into CASSWTGSTDTQYF.

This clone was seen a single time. The CDR3, as DNA: TGTGCCAGCAGTGGGGGGACGCTGAACACTGAAGCTTTCTTT. Residues: CASSGGTLNTEAFF. This rearrangement joins TRBV28 to TRBJ1-1, with D tentatively TRBD1 (5 bases). V dropped 5 bases and J dropped 0 bases, with 10 bases sitting between them. The CDR3 consists of 14 residues. From germline, CDR1 is MDHEN and CDR2 SYDVKM.

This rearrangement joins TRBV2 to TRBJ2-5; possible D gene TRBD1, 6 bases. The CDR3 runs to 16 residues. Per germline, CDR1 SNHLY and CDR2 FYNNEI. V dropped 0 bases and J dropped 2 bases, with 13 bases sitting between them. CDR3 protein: CASSEASGTLQETQYF. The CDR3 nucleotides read TGTGCCAGCAGTGAAGCATCCGGGACACTTCAAGAGACCCAGTACTTC.